This T cell receptor beta chain was profiled in a study of CD8 T cells in ankylosing spondylitis. The study's findings and limits: Significant enrichment of disease-linked clones was reportedly seen in matched ankylosing spondylitis synovial fluid. The study identified a TCR beta motif of under 10 highly homologous variants that appeared characteristic of ankylosing spondylitis blood. Those disease-linked clones were CD8+; they were also relatively rare in peripheral blood.

This clonotype was detected a few times. Its antigen is not known. TCRdb analysed the 5' RACE reads with MiXCR anew, one entry per CDR3 protein. The data hold about 220,000 distinct CDR3 sequences, with 5.5% to 7.5% observed a single time. Germline V gene sequence: CDR1 SGHRS, CDR2 YFSETQ. With V trimmed by 4 bases and J by 5 bases, 13 bases remained unmatched. This CDR3 region has 16 residues. This rearrangement joins TRBV5-1 to TRBJ1-2; 8 nucleotides agree with TRBD1. The clonotype originates from a male donor with ankylosing spondylitis. The sequencing sample was made of blood, either unsorted or a sorted T cell fraction (not recorded which). DNA for the CDR3: TGCGCCAGCAGCCCCAGGGGGCCATCGACTCGGTATGGCTACACCTTC. It yields the protein CASSPRGPSTRYGYTF.